The 26 T cell receptor beta chains listed next were all sequenced from one sample in a study of blood T cell repertoires in COVID-19. Repertoires were generated with immunoSEQ multiplex PCR, while TCRdb's copy carries only in-frame clones and drops some. The table records about 250,000 clones, approximately 83% of them present only once. Specimen: peripheral blood. Receptor source: a man at least 80 years old with acute or convalescent COVID-19.

This clone was seen more than once but under ten times. The rearrangement joins TRBV7-9 to TRBJ2-7, with a tentative D call TRBD1 (5 bases). The V end lost 0 bases, the J end lost 7 bases, and 13 bases lay between the germline ends. CDR1 SEHNR and CDR2 FQNEAQ come from the germline V gene (reference sequence). The CDR3 has 14 residues. The chain's CDR3 is CASSLAMTSGEQYF. For the CDR3, the DNA is TGTGCCAGCAGCTTAGCAATGACTTCAGGGGAGCAGTACTTC. The full variable domain, in which reference TRBV7-9 and TRBJ2-7 provide the parts outside the CDR3, is DTGVSQNPRHKITKRGQNVTFRCDPISEHNRLYWYRQTLGQGPEFLTYFQNEAQLEKSRLLSDRFSAERPKGSFSTLEIQRTEQGDSAMYLCASSLAMTSGEQYFGPGTRLTVT.

In its sample, this clone was seen once. The chain is built from TRBV5-1 and TRBJ1-1; D possibly corresponds to TRBD1 (6 bases). Trimming took off 2 bases at V and 1 base at J, with 9 bases between the two ends. The germline CDR1 and CDR2 sequences are SGHRS and YFSETQ. This CDR3 is built from 14 residues. CDR3 nucleotide sequence: TGCGCCAGCAGCTTACAGGGTTCGAACACTGAAGCTTTCTTT. It translates to CASSLQGSNTEAFF.

V gene TRBV6-5 combines with J gene TRBJ1-6, with a possible D match to TRBD1 (6 bases). This CDR3 has 15 amino acids. Trimming removed 0 bases from V and 7 bases from J, with 10 bases in between. Per the germline V gene, CDR1 is MNHEY and CDR2 is SVGAGI. The CDR3 DNA follows: TGTGCCAGCAGTTACTCAGGGGGAACCAATTCACCCCTCCACTTT. Translating gives CASSYSGGTNSPLHF.

This sequence joins TRBV5-1 and TRBJ2-7, with a possible D match to TRBD1 (5 bases). The CDR3 covers 15 residues. CDR1 and CDR2 from the germline V gene are SGHRS and YFSETQ. Trimming stripped 2 bases from V and 2 bases from J, with 14 bases between. Here the CDR3 reads CASSLSAGMAYEQYF. CDR3 sequence (DNA): TGCGCCAGCAGCTTATCGGCAGGGATGGCCTACGAGCAGTACTTC.

The chain has TRBV6-5 and TRBJ1-2, with 9 positions matching TRBD1. This CDR3 contains 15 residues. Germline V CDR1 and CDR2: MNHEY, SVGAGI. The trim removed 1 base at V and 6 bases at J, leaving 6 bases unmatched. CDR3 sequence: CASSYLSTGGDGYTF. The CDR3 DNA sequence: TGTGCCAGCAGTTACTTATCGACAGGGGGGGATGGCTACACCTTC.

Worth noting for this clone: The same CDR3 can be traced to other DNA sequences in this sample. CDR3 DNA sequence: TGTGCCAGCAGTTATCACAGGGGCAATACTGAAGCTTTCTTT. Residues: CASSYHRGNTEAFF. The rearrangement uses TRBV6-5 and TRBJ1-1; 7 nucleotides align to TRBD1. V dropped 3 bases and J dropped 5; count of bases not matched to a gene: 6. Germline CDR1 is MNHEY and CDR2 is SVGAGI. The CDR3 extends over 14 amino acids.

The chain recombines TRBV19 with TRBJ1-1; D gene unclear. Germline-derived CDR1 and CDR2 are LNHDA and SQIVND (reference sequence). The germline V and J ends were trimmed by 5 bases and 1 base, with 11 bases remaining between them. The CDR3 spans 14 residues. This CDR3 is CASSPLEENTEAFF. CDR3 bases: TGTGCCAGTAGTCCCCTCGAGGAGAACACTGAAGCTTTCTTT.

This chain uses TRBV19 with TRBJ2-5; D perhaps matches TRBD1 (5 bases). This CDR3 is 16 amino acids long. Between the trimmed V and J ends, which lost 5 bases and 7 bases, there was a span of 23 bases. The germline V gene has CDR1 LNHDA and CDR2 SQIVND (reference sequence). The CDR3 sequence is CASSALSLALRGTQYF. The CDR3 DNA sequence: TGTGCCAGTAGTGCTCTATCCTTGGCCCTAAGGGGGACCCAGTACTTC.

This rearrangement joins TRBV5-1 to TRBJ2-5, with TRBD1 as a possible D gene (6 bases). Trimming removed 4 bases from V and 2 bases from J, with 18 bases in between. This CDR3 is 16 amino acids long. The germline gives CDR1 SGHRS, CDR2 YFSETQ. CDR3 nucleotides: TGCGCCAGCAGCCCCGGGACACATAACATACAAGAGACCCAGTACTTC. Residues: CASSPGTHNIQETQYF.

The chain couples TRBV6-5 to TRBJ1-5; D uncertain. Germline-derived CDR1 and CDR2 are MNHEY and SVGAGI. The CDR3 sequence is 13 residues long. The V end was cut by 6 bases, the J end by 1 base, with 7 bases between. The CDR3 region has the DNA TGTGCCAGCAGCGTCGTGAGCAATCAGCCCCAGCATTTT. Translation gives CASSVVSNQPQHF.

In its sample, this clone was seen a few times. This CDR3 is CASSRGVNTEAFF. The CDR3 nucleotides are TGTGCCAGCAGTCGGGGGGTGAACACTGAAGCTTTCTTT. The chain links TRBV12-3 or TRBV12-4 to TRBJ1-1, with D tentatively TRBD1 (5 bases). Deletions cut 5 bases from V and 0 bases from J, with 7 bases between. The CDR3 covers 13 residues.

The J gene is TRBJ1-1, the V gene TRBV12-3 or TRBV12-4; D unclear. The CDR3 sequence is 12 residues long. V was pared by 9 bases and J by 6 bases, with 14 bases between. This chain's CDR3 is CASRIRGPEAFF. CDR3 bases: TGTGCCAGTCGGATCCGGGGTCCTGAAGCTTTCTTT.

This clone appeared a few times. The chain links TRBV10-3 to TRBJ2-7, with D unclear. Deletions cut 4 bases from V and 4 bases from J, with 8 bases between. Germline CDR1 ENHRY, CDR2 SYGVKD. The CDR3 covers 12 residues. The CDR3 region has the DNA TGTGCCATCAGTGGAACACGTTACGAGCAGTACTTC. It codes for CAISGTRYEQYF.

The chain combines TRBV19 with TRBJ2-1; TRBD1 might be the D (6 bases). The CDR3 runs to 15 residues. Trimming pared 7 bases from V and 3 bases from J, leaving 16 bases between. Germline-derived CDR1 and CDR2 are LNHDA and SQIVND (reference sequence). The CDR3 reads CASKPFGQHYNEQFF. DNA for the CDR3: TGTGCCAGTAAACCCTTTGGACAGCACTACAATGAGCAGTTCTTC.

The V gene is TRBV2, the J gene TRBJ1-6; D call uncertain. Germline-derived CDR1 and CDR2 are SNHLY and FYNNEI. This CDR3 contains 15 residues. V dropped 6 bases and J dropped 6 bases, with 15 bases sitting between them. Written as DNA, the CDR3 is TGTGCCAGCAGCCTCCGGGAACAGATTAATTCACCCCTCCACTTT. Amino acids: CASSLREQINSPLHF.

This chain joins TRBV11-3 and TRBJ2-2; maybe TRBD1 (6 bases). The CDR3 covers 15 residues. V was clipped by 1 base and J by 0 bases, with 6 bases between them. Germline V gene sequence: CDR1 SGHNT, CDR2 YENEEA. Here the CDR3 reads CASSLGTANTGELFF. The CDR3 DNA follows: TGTGCCAGCAGCTTAGGGACAGCGAACACCGGGGAGCTGTTTTTT. Together with reference TRBV11-3 and TRBJ2-2, the CDR3 gives the full variable domain: EAGVVQSPRYKIIEKKQPVAFWCNPISGHNTLYWYLQNLGQGPELLIRYENEEAVDDSQLPKDRFSAERLKGVDSTLKIQPAELGDSAVYLCASSLGTANTGELFFGEGSRLTVL.

The gene calls are TRBV9 and TRBJ1-1; D is perhaps TRBD1 (6 bases). Germline CDR1 reads SGDLS; CDR2 reads YYNGEE. The CDR3 length is 15 residues. V gave up 2 bases and J gave up 0 bases, with 11 bases separating them. The CDR3 DNA reads as TGTGCCAGCAGCGTCACAGGGTTCATGAACACTGAAGCTTTCTTT. Its translation: CASSVTGFMNTEAFF.

This clone was detected a few times. V usage is TRBV10-2 and J usage is TRBJ2-7, with 13 positions matching TRBD2. The CDR3 consists of 14 residues. The trim removed 6 bases at V and 6 bases at J, leaving 5 bases unmatched. CDR1 and CDR2 from the germline V gene are WSHSY and SAAADI. CDR3 in DNA: TGCGCCAGCAGGGAACTAGCGGGAGGGCCCGAGCAGTACTTC. It translates to CASRELAGGPEQYF.

The gene calls are TRBV5-1 and TRBJ2-2; 10 bases are shared with TRBD2. The CDR3 contains 15 residues. V trimming: 0 bases; J trimming: 6 bases; junction bases outside the gene matches: 2. Germline-derived CDR1 and CDR2 are SGHRS and YFSETQ. The DNA for the CDR3 is TGCGCCAGCAGCTTGGCCCTAGCGGGGGCCGGGGAGCTGTTTTTT. Translating it yields CASSLALAGAGELFF.

This chain uses TRBV2 with TRBJ1-2; 10 bases match TRBD1. The CDR3 is 13 amino acids. Germline values: CDR1 SNHLY, CDR2 FYNNEI. V gave up 5 bases and J gave up 6 bases; unmatched junction bases: 3. CDR3 nucleotide sequence: TGTGCCAGCAGTCTGGACAGGGGGGATGGCTACACCTTC. Translated: CASSLDRGDGYTF.

The chain recombines TRBV6-5 with TRBJ2-7; 12 nucleotides match TRBD2. Germline V gene sequence: CDR1 MNHEY, CDR2 SVGAGI. The CDR3 contains 15 residues. V trimming: 2 bases; J trimming: 4 bases; junction bases outside the gene matches: 3. CDR3 nucleotides: TGTGCCAGCAGTTACGGACTAGCGGGGACGTACGAGCAGTACTTC. Protein product: CASSYGLAGTYEQYF.

The chain is built from TRBV28 and TRBJ2-2, with D maybe TRBD1 (6 bases). With 2 bases removed from V and 6 bases from J, the gap between germline ends came to 16 bases. Germline CDR1 and CDR2: MDHEN and SYDVKM. The CDR3 is 16 amino acids. The CDR3 region has the DNA TGTGCCAGCAGTTTACTATCAACAGGGATCGCCGGGGAGCTGTTTTTT. This gives the protein CASSLLSTGIAGELFF.

The V gene is TRBV19, the J gene TRBJ1-5; TRBD1 might be the D (5 bases). Trimming pared 5 bases from V and 7 bases from J, leaving 15 bases between. The germline gives CDR1 LNHDA, CDR2 SQIVND (reference sequence). The CDR3 is 14 residues long. CDR3 sequence (DNA): TGTGCCAGTAGTGTGAGCCCCAGGGTGCAGCCCCAGCATTTT. The encoded protein is CASSVSPRVQPQHF.

V usage is TRBV18 and J usage is TRBJ1-5; D perhaps matches TRBD1 (6 bases). Germline V gene lookup returns CDR1 KGHSH and CDR2 LQKENI. V was cut by 9 bases and J by 5 bases, with 17 bases left in between. This CDR3 is built from 14 residues. The CDR3 DNA is TGTGCCAGTCACTCCGGGACATACGATCAGCCCCAGCATTTT. The encoded protein is CASHSGTYDQPQHF. Together with reference TRBV18 and TRBJ1-5, the CDR3 gives the full variable domain: NAGVMQNPRHLVRRRGQEARLRCSPMKGHSHVYWYRQLPEEGLKFMVYLQKENIIDESGMPKERFSAEFPKEGPSILRIQQVVRGDSAAYFCASHSGTYDQPQHFGDGTRLSIL.

This clone was found a few times. The rearrangement links TRBV7-9 to TRBJ1-1; D is uncertain. V was cut by 2 bases and J by 3 bases, with 10 bases left in between. Germline V lookup: CDR1 SEHNR, CDR2 FQNEAQ (reference sequence). This CDR3 comprises 14 residues. The CDR3 loop reads CASSLSGTHTEAFF. CDR3 coding DNA: TGTGCCAGCAGCTTATCAGGAACCCACACTGAAGCTTTCTTT.

This chain joins TRBV7-9 and TRBJ1-1, with TRBD1 as a possible D gene (5 bases). Germline loops: CDR1 SEHNR, CDR2 FQNEAQ (reference sequence). CDR3 length: 16 amino acids. V gave up 3 bases and J gave up 6 bases, with 20 bases separating them. CDR3 sequence (DNA): TGTGCCAGCAGCTTTGGGGGATCTGGAGGGCGGCCTGAAGCTTTCTTT. Protein product: CASSFGGSGGRPEAFF.